This T cell receptor (beta chain) was sequenced during a study of PD-1 blockade in classical Hodgkin lymphoma. Study conclusions and caveats: Relapsed/refractory patients reportedly had the lowest baseline TCR diversity, below newly diagnosed patients, who were below healthy donors. Undefined causes, possibly disease activity or prior therapy, underlie the repertoire differences.

Trimming removed 3 bases from V and 1 base from J; junction bases left unmatched: 10. The CDR3 consists of 18 residues. Per the germline V gene, CDR1 is LNHNV and CDR2 is YYDKDF (reference sequence). Using immunoSEQ multiplex PCR, the repertoire was profiled, and TCRdb retains in-frame clones only, with some absent. The table has fewer than 90,000 clones, about 94% seen once. Time point in this sample: newly diagnosed, previously untreated cHL patient sample. Researchers used newly diagnosed, untreated classical Hodgkin lymphoma PBMCs for comparison. With respect to this clone: Antigen unknown.

Sequenced input: peripheral blood mononuclear cells (PBMCs). The gene calls are TRBV15 and TRBJ1-5, with 9 bases fitting TRBD1. The TCR comes from a human donor with classical Hodgkin lymphoma. This CDR3 reads CATSRRRDRVRSNQPQHF. The CDR3 nucleotides read TGTGCCACCAGCAGGCGTAGGGACAGGGTGAGAAGCAATCAGCCCCAGCATTTT.